This entry lists 7 T cell receptor beta chains sequenced from one sample in a study of T cells expressing NK-cell markers. Each CDR3 protein gets one entry in TCRdb, which reprocessed the 5' RACE reads and gives no DNA. This repertoire comprises 300,000 to 500,000 distinct CDR3 sequences; its ten largest clones make up roughly 10%. Source material: blood T cells: a sorted CD56 or NKG2C T cell subset, CD4+ or CD8+ T cells, or bulk PBMC T cells (not recorded which). The receptors were sampled from a woman aged 45-60 years in good health.

V and J are TRBV20-1 and TRBJ2-5; TCRdb outputs TRBD2, but without DNA this stays unchecked. CDR1 and CDR2 from the germline V gene are DFQATT and SNEGSKA (reference sequence). The CDR3 runs to 13 residues. CDR3 region: CSARAASVKTQYF.

The V gene is TRBV3-1, the J gene TRBJ2-1; TCRdb's D gene call, TRBD1, goes unchecked for lack of DNA. This CDR3 spans 14 amino acids. Germline V lookup: CDR1 LGHDT, CDR2 YNNKEL (reference sequence). CDR3: CASSQDLRVPQQFF.

V and J are TRBV12-3 or TRBV12-4 and TRBJ1-5; the TCRdb call, TRBD1, lacks DNA for checking. The CDR3 has 14 amino acids. The CDR3 loop reads CASGRTGRNQPQHF.

The CDR3 sequence: CASGTEIAKNIQYF. The chain joins TRBV3-1 to TRBJ2-4; with no DNA, the TCRdb D assignment of TRBD1 cannot be verified. The CDR3 loop spans 14 amino acids. Per germline, CDR1 LGHDT and CDR2 YNNKEL (reference sequence).

The genes are TRBV20-1 and TRBJ2-2; as DNA is missing, the TRBD1 call by TCRdb cannot be tested. The CDR3 is 16 amino acids. CDR1 and CDR2 (germline): DFQATT, SNEGSKA (reference sequence). The CDR3 reads CSARVGGAHLTGELFF.

The chain is built from TRBV20-1 and TRBJ2-3; TCRdb returns TRBD2, unconfirmable since there is no DNA. In germline, CDR1 is DFQATT, CDR2 SNEGSKA (reference sequence). CDR3 length equals 14 residues. CDR3 sequence: CSAGPLANTDTQYF.

This chain connects TRBV2 to TRBJ2-1. The CDR3 consists of 15 residues. Germline loops: CDR1 SNHLY, CDR2 FYNNEI. The CDR3 loop is CASSERRNSYNEQFF. Looking up the rest from reference TRBV2 and TRBJ2-1 gives the full variable domain: EPEVTQTPSHQVTQMGQEVILRCVPISNHLYFYWYRQILGQKVEFLVSFYNNEISEKSEIFDDQFSVERPDGSNFTLKIRSTKLEDSAMYFCASSERRNSYNEQFFGPGTRLTVL.